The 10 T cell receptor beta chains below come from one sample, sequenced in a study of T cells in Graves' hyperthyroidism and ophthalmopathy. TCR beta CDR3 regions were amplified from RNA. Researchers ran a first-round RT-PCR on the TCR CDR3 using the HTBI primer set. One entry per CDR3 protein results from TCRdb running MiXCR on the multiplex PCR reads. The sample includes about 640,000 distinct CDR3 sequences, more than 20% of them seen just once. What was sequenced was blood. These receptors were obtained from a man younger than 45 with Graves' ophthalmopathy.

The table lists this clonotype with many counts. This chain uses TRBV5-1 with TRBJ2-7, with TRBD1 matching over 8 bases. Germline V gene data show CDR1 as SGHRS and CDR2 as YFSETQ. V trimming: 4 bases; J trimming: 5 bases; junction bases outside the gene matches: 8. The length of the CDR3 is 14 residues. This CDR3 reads CASSSGQGPNEQYF. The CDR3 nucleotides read TGCGCCAGCAGCAGCGGACAGGGCCCCAACGAGCAGTACTTC.

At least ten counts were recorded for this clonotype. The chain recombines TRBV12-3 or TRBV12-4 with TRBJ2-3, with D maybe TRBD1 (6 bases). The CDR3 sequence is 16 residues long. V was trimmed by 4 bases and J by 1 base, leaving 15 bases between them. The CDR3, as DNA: TGTGCCAGCAGTTCTCCTAGGGGACACCGCACAGATACGCAGTATTTT. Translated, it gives CASSSPRGHRTDTQYF.

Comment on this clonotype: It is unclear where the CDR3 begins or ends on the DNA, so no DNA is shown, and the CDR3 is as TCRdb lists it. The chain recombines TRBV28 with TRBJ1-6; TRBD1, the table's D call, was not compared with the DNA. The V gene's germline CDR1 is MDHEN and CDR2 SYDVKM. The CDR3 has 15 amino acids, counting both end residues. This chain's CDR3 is CASSSSDRANSPLHF.

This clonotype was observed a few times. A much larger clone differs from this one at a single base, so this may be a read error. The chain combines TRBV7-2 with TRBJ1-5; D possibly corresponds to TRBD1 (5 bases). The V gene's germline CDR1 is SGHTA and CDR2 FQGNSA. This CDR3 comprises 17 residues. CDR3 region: CASSLAGARYSNQSQHF. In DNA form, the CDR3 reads TGTGCCAGCAGCTTAGCAGGGGCGCGTTATAGCAATCAGTCCCAGCATTTT.

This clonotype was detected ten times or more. The CDR3 DNA is TGTGCTAGCCGGCGGCGGGAGGTGAGCAATGAGCAGTTCTTC. Translation gives CASRRREVSNEQFF. This chain connects TRBV7-2 to TRBJ2-1; 8 bases are shared with TRBD2. Germline V lookup: CDR1 SGHTA, CDR2 FQGNSA. The CDR3 sequence is 14 residues long.

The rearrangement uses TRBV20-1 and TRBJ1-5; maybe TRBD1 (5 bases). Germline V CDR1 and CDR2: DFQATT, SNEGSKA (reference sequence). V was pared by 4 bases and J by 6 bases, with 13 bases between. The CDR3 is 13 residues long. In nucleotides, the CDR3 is TGCAGTGCTACGACCCGGGGGAGTCAGCCCCAGCATTTT. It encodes CSATTRGSQPQHF.

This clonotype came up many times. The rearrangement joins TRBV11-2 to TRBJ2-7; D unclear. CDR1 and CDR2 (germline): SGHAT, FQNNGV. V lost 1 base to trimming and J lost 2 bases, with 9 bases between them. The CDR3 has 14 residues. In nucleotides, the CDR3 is TGTGCCAGCAGCTTAGGGAACAGAGCCTACGAGCAGTACTTC. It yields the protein CASSLGNRAYEQYF.

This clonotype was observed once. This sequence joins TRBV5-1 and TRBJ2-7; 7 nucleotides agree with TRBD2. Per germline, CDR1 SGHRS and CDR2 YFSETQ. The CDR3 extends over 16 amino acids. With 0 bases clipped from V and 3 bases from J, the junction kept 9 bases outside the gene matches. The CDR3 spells CASSLGGGGRLYEQYF. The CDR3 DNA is TGCGCCAGCAGCTTGGGAGGCGGCGGGAGACTCTACGAGCAGTACTTC.

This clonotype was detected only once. The CDR3 DNA is TGCAGTGCTAGAGAGGCCACAGGAACTGAAGCTTTCTTT. As protein: CSAREATGTEAFF. The chain combines TRBV20-1 with TRBJ1-1; TRBD1 is a possible D gene (5 bases). Germline CDR1 reads DFQATT; CDR2 reads SNEGSKA (reference sequence). Trimming cost V 0 bases and J 5 bases, with 10 bases left between them. The CDR3 spans 13 residues.

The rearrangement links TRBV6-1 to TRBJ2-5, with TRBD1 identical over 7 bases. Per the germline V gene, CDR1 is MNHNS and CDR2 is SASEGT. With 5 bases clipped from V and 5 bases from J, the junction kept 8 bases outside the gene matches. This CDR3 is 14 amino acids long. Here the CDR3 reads CASSTSGGLETQYF. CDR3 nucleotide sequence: TGTGCCAGCAGTACATCAGGGGGTCTTGAGACCCAGTACTTC.